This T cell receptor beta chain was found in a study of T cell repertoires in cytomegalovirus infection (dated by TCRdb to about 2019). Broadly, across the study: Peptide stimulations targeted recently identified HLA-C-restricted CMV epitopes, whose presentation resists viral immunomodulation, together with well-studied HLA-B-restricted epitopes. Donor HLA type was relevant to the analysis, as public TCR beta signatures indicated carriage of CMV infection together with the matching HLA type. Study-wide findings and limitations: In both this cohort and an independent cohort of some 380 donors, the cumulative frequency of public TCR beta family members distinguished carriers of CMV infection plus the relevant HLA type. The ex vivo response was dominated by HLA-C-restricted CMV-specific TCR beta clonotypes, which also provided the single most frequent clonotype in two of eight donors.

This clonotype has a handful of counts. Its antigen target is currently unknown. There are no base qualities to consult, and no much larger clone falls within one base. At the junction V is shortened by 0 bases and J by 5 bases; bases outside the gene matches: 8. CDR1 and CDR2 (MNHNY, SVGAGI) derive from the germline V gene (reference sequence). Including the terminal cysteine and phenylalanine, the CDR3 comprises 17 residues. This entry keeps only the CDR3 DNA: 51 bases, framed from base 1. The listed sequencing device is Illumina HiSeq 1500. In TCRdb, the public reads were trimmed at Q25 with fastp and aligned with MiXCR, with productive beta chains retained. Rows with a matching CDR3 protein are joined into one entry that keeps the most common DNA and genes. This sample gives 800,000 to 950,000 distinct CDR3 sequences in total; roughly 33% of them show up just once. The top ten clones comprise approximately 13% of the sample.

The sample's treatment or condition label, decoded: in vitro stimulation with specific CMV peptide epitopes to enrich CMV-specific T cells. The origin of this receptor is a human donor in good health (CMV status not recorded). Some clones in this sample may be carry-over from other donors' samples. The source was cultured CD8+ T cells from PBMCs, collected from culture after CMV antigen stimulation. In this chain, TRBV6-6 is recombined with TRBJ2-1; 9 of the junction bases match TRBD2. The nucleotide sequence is TGTGCCAGCAGTTACTCGCTAGCGGGACAGAGAGACAATGAGCAGTTCTTC. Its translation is CASSYSLAGQRDNEQFF.